The clone carrying this TCR beta chain was observed a few times. Its target is not known. This sample was taken from a study of T cells in Graves' hyperthyroidism and ophthalmopathy. The V gene's germline CDR1 is MGHRA and CDR2 YSYEKL. The V end was cut by 0 bases, the J end by 5 bases, with 10 bases between. The CDR3 has 14 residues. General study results and limits: Blood held most thyroid clonotypes expanded above 0.001 frequency.

The TCR beta CDR3 regions underwent amplification using RNA transcripts as the source. Carried out on the TCR CDR3, a first-round RT-PCR used the HTBI primer set. TCRdb used MiXCR to reprocess the multiplex PCR reads, holding one entry per CDR3 protein. The repertoire has around 760,000 distinct CDR3 sequences, under 45% of them found once; the top ten carry about a third. Used for diagnoses were clinical symptoms, serum thyroxine and TRAb, thyroid ultrasound and orbital computed tomography. An approximately 9.4 ml volume of fresh peripheral blood provided the PBMCs. The sequence came from a woman in her forties with Graves' hyperthyroidism. The chain links TRBV4-1 to TRBJ1-1; D is unresolved. Sequenced: blood. CDR3 bases: TGCGCCAGCAGCCAAGAGGGCGATCCGACTGAAGCTTTCTTT. Amino acids: CASSQEGDPTEAFF.